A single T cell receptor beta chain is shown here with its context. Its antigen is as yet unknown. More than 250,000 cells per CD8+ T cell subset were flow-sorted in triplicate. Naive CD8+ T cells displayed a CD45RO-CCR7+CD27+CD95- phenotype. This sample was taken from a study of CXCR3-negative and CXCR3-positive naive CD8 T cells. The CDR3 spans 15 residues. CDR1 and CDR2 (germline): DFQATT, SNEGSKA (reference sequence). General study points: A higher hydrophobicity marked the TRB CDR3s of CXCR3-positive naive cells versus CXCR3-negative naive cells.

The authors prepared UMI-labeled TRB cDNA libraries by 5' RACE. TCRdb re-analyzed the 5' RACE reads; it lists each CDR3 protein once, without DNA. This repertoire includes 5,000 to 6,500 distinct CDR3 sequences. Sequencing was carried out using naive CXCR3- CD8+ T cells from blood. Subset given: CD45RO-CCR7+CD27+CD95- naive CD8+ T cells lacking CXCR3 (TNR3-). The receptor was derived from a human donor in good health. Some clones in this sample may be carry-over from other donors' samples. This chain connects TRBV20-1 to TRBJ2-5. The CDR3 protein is CSARTFSGQQETQYF.